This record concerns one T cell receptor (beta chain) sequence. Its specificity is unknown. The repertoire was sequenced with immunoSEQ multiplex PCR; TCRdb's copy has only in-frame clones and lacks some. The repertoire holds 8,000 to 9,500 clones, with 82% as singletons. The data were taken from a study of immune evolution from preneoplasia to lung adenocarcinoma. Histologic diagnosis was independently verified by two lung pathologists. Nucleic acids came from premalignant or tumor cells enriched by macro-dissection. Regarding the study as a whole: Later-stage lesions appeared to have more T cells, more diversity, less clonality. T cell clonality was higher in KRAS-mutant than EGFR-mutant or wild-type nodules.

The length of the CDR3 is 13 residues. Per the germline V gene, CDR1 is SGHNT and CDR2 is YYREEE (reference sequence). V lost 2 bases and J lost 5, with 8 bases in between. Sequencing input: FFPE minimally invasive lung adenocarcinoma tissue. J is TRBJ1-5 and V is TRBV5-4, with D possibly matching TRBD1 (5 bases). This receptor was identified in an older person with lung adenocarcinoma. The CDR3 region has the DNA TGTGCCAGCAGCTTTGGGGGAGATCAGCCCCAGCATTTT. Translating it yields CASSFGGDQPQHF.